Below are 29 T cell receptor beta chains sequenced from a single sample in a study of cytomegalovirus exposure and HLA in healthy donors. 60 Vbeta and 13 Jbeta primers were used in PCR. Data came from immunoSEQ multiplex PCR; TCRdb stores just in-frame clones and leaves some out. The data contain 130,000 or so clones, more than 80% of them singletons. The sequencing input was PBMCs. These receptors came from a woman aged 25 to 39 in good health and CMV-seropositive.

A word on this clone: Relative to the germline gene, one junction end is altered; a read error may explain this. The chain recombines TRBV7-9 with TRBJ1-2, with TRBD1 matching 7 bases. Germline lookup yields CDR1 SEHNR and CDR2 FQNEAQ (reference sequence). The CDR3 runs to 14 residues. The CDR3 is CSSSERDSPSSYTF. Here the CDR3 DNA reads TGTTCCAGCAGCGAAAGGGACAGCCCGTCGAGCTACACCTTC.

V and J are TRBV28 and TRBJ2-4; 11 bases agree with TRBD1. Per the germline V gene, CDR1 is MDHEN and CDR2 is SYDVKM. This CDR3 has 16 amino acids. The J segment lost 4 bases and the V segment lost 7 bases, leaving 9 bases of the junction unmatched. This CDR3 reads CASITAGQGAKNIQYF. The CDR3, as DNA: TGTGCCAGCATTACGGCCGGACAGGGGGCTAAAAACATTCAGTACTTC.

The chain is built from TRBV15 and TRBJ2-7, with 10 nucleotides matching TRBD2. The CDR3 length is 13 residues. Losses at the gene ends were 2 bases for V and 7 bases for J; bases not matched to a gene: 2. Per the germline V gene, CDR1 is LNHNV and CDR2 is YYDKDF (reference sequence). In DNA form, the CDR3 reads TGTGCCACCAGCAGACCACTAGCGGGAGAGCAGTACTTC. It specifies CATSRPLAGEQYF.

V usage is TRBV27 and J usage is TRBJ1-6; TRBD1 might be the D (5 bases). Germline V gives CDR1 MNHEY, CDR2 SMNVEV (reference sequence). Deletions cut 1 base from V and 6 bases from J, with 16 bases between. This CDR3 comprises 17 residues. The chain's CDR3 is CASSLWGGAYLNSPLHF. The CDR3, as DNA: TGTGCCAGCAGTTTATGGGGCGGTGCGTACCTTAATTCACCCCTCCACTTT.

This sequence joins TRBV5-6 and TRBJ2-5; no clear D. CDR1 and CDR2 (germline): SGHDT, YYEEEE. The CDR3 contains 14 residues. The V and J ends lost 4 bases and 0 bases respectively, with 10 bases between them. CDR3 region: CASSPPRYQETQYF. CDR3 nucleotides: TGTGCCAGCAGCCCCCCTAGGTACCAAGAGACCCAGTACTTC.

The V call is TRBV7-9, the J call TRBJ1-4; 7 bases agree with TRBD1. V trimming: 3 bases; J trimming: 5 bases; junction bases outside the gene matches: 12. From germline, CDR1 is SEHNR and CDR2 FQNEAQ (reference sequence). This CDR3 is 17 amino acids long. CDR3 in DNA: TGTGCCAGCAGCTTTGTGATAAAAGGACAGGCAAATGAAAAACTGTTTTTT. Translation: CASSFVIKGQANEKLFF.

This clone was observed once. The gene calls are TRBV30 and TRBJ1-4, with a weak D call TRBD1 (6 bases). This CDR3 is built from 13 residues. Deletions cut 6 bases from V and 2 bases from J, with 10 bases between. The germline gives CDR1 GTSNPN, CDR2 SVGIG (reference sequence). The CDR3 nucleotides read TGTGCCTGCCCGGGACATACTAATGAAAAACTGTTTTTT. Protein sequence: CACPGHTNEKLFF.

V and J are TRBV19 and TRBJ1-5, with D maybe TRBD1 (5 bases). V dropped 1 base and J dropped 3 bases, with 10 bases sitting between them. Germline V gives CDR1 LNHDA, CDR2 SQIVND (reference sequence). The CDR3 contains 15 residues. CDR3 DNA sequence: TGTGCCAGTAGTATAGCCGGGGGAACCAATCAGCCCCAGCATTTT. It specifies CASSIAGGTNQPQHF.

V and J are TRBV30 and TRBJ1-5, with D unresolved. The length of the CDR3 is 13 residues. Germline CDR1 and CDR2: GTSNPN and SVGIG (reference sequence). V shed 3 bases and J shed 7 bases, with 13 bases lying between them. The CDR3 region has the DNA TGTGCCTGGAGCTTGGGCAGTCAACAGCCCCAGCATTTT. Its protein is CAWSLGSQQPQHF. The variable domain in full, with the rest retrieved from reference TRBV30 and TRBJ1-5, is SQTIHQWPATLVQPVGSPLSLECTVEGTSNPNLYWYRQAAGRGLQLLFYSVGIGQISSEVPQNLSASRPQDRQFILSSKKLLLSDSGFYLCAWSLGSQQPQHFGDGTRLSIL.

The J gene is TRBJ2-7, the V gene TRBV23-1; D might be TRBD1 (5 bases). TRBV23-1 is labeled an ORF, and its function is uncertain. V dropped 0 bases and J dropped 1 base, with 16 bases sitting between them. The CDR3 runs 17 residues. CDR3 in amino acids: CASSQSEGRTRSYEQYF. Written as DNA, the CDR3 is TGCGCCAGCAGTCAATCCGAAGGGCGGACAAGATCCTACGAGCAGTACTTC.

The V call is TRBV5-1, the J call TRBJ2-3; TRBD1 is a possible D gene (6 bases). Looked up from germline, CDR1 is SGHRS and CDR2 is YFSETQ. V lost 2 bases to trimming and J lost 4 bases, with 14 bases between them. There are 15 residues in the CDR3. The CDR3 protein is CASSFRDNGADTQYF. In nucleotides, the CDR3 is TGCGCCAGCAGCTTCCGGGACAATGGGGCAGATACGCAGTATTTT.

The CDR3 reads CASSPMTGTAEAFF. The CDR3 nucleotides are TGTGCCAGCAGCCCTATGACAGGGACGGCTGAAGCTTTCTTT. This chain links TRBV13 with TRBJ1-1, with 7 bases aligning to TRBD1. The germline gives CDR1 PRHDT, CDR2 FYEKMQ (reference sequence). This CDR3 comprises 14 residues. With V trimmed by 5 bases and J by 6 bases, 9 bases remained unmatched.

The CDR3 nucleotides are TGTGCCTGGAGGCGGGATAAAGAGACCCAGTACTTC. Translating gives CAWRRDKETQYF. The chain joins TRBV30 to TRBJ2-5, with D perhaps TRBD2 (6 bases). The CDR3 contains 12 residues. CDR1 and CDR2 (germline): GTSNPN, SVGIG (reference sequence). The V and J ends lost 3 bases and 3 bases respectively, with 8 bases between them.

The chain joins TRBV27 to TRBJ2-7, with D unresolved. V was shortened by 5 bases and J by 4 bases, with 9 bases between the two germline ends. CDR3 length: 12 amino acids. Germline V CDR1 and CDR2: MNHEY, SMNVEV (reference sequence). The CDR3: CASSLTVYEQYF. CDR3 nucleotides: TGTGCCAGCAGTCTAACAGTATACGAGCAGTACTTC.

J is TRBJ1-6 and V is TRBV2; TRBD1 is a possible D gene (5 bases). V lost 1 base and J 11 bases, leaving 15 bases between the germline ends. CDR3 length: 15 amino acids. Germline-derived CDR1 and CDR2 are SNHLY and FYNNEI. The CDR3 loop is CASSEGGGEGTPLHF. The CDR3 DNA reads TGTGCCAGCAGTGAAGGGGGAGGGGAAGGGACACCCCTCCACTTT. Full variable domain (rest looked up from reference TRBV2 and TRBJ1-6): EPEVTQTPSHQVTQMGQEVILRCVPISNHLYFYWYRQILGQKVEFLVSFYNNEISEKSEIFDDQFSVERPDGSNFTLKIRSTKLEDSAMYFCASSEGGGEGTPLHFGNGTRLTVT.

The chain couples TRBV5-1 to TRBJ2-7; the D gene is possibly TRBD2 (5 bases). The CDR3 loop spans 16 amino acids. The germline V and J ends were trimmed by 4 bases and 0 bases, with 17 bases remaining between them. Germline lookup yields CDR1 SGHRS and CDR2 YFSETQ. CDR3 bases: TGCGCCAGCAGCACCCTCCGGGGTGGAAGCTCCTACGAGCAGTACTTC. The encoded protein is CASSTLRGGSSYEQYF.

The chain employs TRBV28 and TRBJ2-5; D gene unclear. Germline CDR1 and CDR2: MDHEN and SYDVKM. This CDR3 comprises 13 residues. V dropped 2 bases and J dropped 2 bases, with 6 bases sitting between them. The CDR3: CASSLQTQETQYF. The CDR3, as DNA: TGTGCCAGCAGTTTACAGACTCAAGAGACCCAGTACTTC.

The V gene is TRBV7-9, the J gene TRBJ1-2, with D possibly being TRBD1 (6 bases). This CDR3 comprises 15 residues. Germline assignment: CDR1 SEHNR and CDR2 FQNEAQ (reference sequence). Between the trimmed V and J ends, which lost 6 bases and 6 bases, there was a span of 20 bases. The CDR3 reads CASSSLRTEGNGYTF. DNA of the CDR3: TGTGCCAGCAGTTCCCTGCGGACAGAGGGTAATGGCTACACCTTC.

This chain links TRBV9 with TRBJ2-7; no firm D call. The CDR3 totals 15 residues. CDR1 and CDR2 from the germline V gene are SGDLS and YYNGEE. V was trimmed by 0 bases and J by 0 bases, leaving 10 bases between them. CDR3 DNA sequence: TGTGCCAGCAGCGTAGGGTGGAGTAACTCCTACGAGCAGTACTTC. This translates into CASSVGWSNSYEQYF.

The chain combines TRBV6-1 with TRBJ1-5, with D possibly being TRBD1 (5 bases). Germline V gene sequence: CDR1 MNHNS, CDR2 SASEGT. Trimming shortened V by 2 bases and J by 6 bases, and 14 bases separated the two germline ends. The CDR3 runs 15 residues. The CDR3 DNA follows: TGTGCCAGCAGTGAATCACCCAGGGTAGCTCAGCCCCAGCATTTT. Encoded protein: CASSESPRVAQPQHF.

The chain uses TRBV5-1 and TRBJ2-3; a weak D match, TRBD1 (6 bases). The CDR3 has 15 amino acids. Trimming stripped 4 bases from V and 2 bases from J, with 14 bases between. CDR1 is SGHRS and CDR2 is YFSETQ in the germline V gene. The CDR3 here is CASSPSGTPTDTQYF. Here the CDR3 DNA reads TGCGCCAGCAGCCCGTCCGGGACACCCACAGATACGCAGTATTTT. Variable domain in full (rest from reference TRBV5-1 and TRBJ2-3): KAGVTQTPRYLIKTRGQQVTLSCSPISGHRSVSWYQQTPGQGLQFLFEYFSETQRNKGNFPGRFSGRQFSNSRSEMNVSTLELGDSALYLCASSPSGTPTDTQYFGPGTRLTVL.

This rearrangement joins TRBV6-6 to TRBJ1-2, with a possible D match to TRBD1 (6 bases). This CDR3 contains 15 residues. V dropped 6 bases and J dropped 4 bases, with 18 bases sitting between them. The germline V gene encodes CDR1 MNHNY and CDR2 SVGAGI (reference sequence). CDR3 amino acids: CASRKTQGQGYGYTF. In DNA, the CDR3 is TGTGCCAGCAGGAAGACTCAGGGGCAAGGCTATGGCTACACCTTC.

The genes are TRBV6-5 and TRBJ2-3; D gene uncertain. The V and J ends lost 10 bases and 3 bases respectively, with 5 bases between them. The CDR3 covers 10 residues. Germline values: CDR1 MNHEY, CDR2 SVGAGI. CDR3 residues: CATQTDTQYF. The CDR3 region has the DNA TGTGCCACCCAGACAGATACGCAGTATTTT.

The chain links TRBV28 to TRBJ1-5; D remains unclear. Looked up from germline, CDR1 is MDHEN and CDR2 is SYDVKM. Deletions cut 7 bases from V and 5 bases from J, with 15 bases between. The CDR3 runs 14 residues. CDR3 sequence reads: CASNLPLGDQPQHF. CDR3 DNA sequence: TGTGCCAGCAATCTACCCCTCGGGGATCAGCCCCAGCATTTT.

The gene calls are TRBV2 and TRBJ1-2; D is possibly TRBD1 (5 bases). Looked up from germline, CDR1 is SNHLY and CDR2 is FYNNEI. The V and J ends lost 9 bases and 6 bases respectively, with 17 bases between them. CDR3 length: 13 residues. The CDR3, as DNA: TGTGCCAGTAACCGGGACGCGGGGAATGGCTACACCTTC. It is translated as CASNRDAGNGYTF.

This clone was recorded only once. The rearrangement links TRBV30 to TRBJ1-5; D not certain. The CDR3 spans 13 residues. Germline V CDR1 and CDR2: GTSNPN, SVGIG (reference sequence). The ends were cut back, 2 bases at V and 4 bases at J, with 9 bases in the middle. This CDR3 is CAWSTEVNQPQHF. DNA of the CDR3: TGTGCCTGGAGTACGGAGGTGAATCAGCCCCAGCATTTT. The entire variable domain, with the rest obtained from reference TRBV30 and TRBJ1-5, is as follows: SQTIHQWPATLVQPVGSPLSLECTVEGTSNPNLYWYRQAAGRGLQLLFYSVGIGQISSEVPQNLSASRPQDRQFILSSKKLLLSDSGFYLCAWSTEVNQPQHFGDGTRLSIL.

This sequence joins TRBV5-1 and TRBJ1-1; maybe TRBD1 (5 bases). Germline CDR1 and CDR2: SGHRS and YFSETQ. The CDR3 has 13 residues. The V and J ends lost 5 bases and 3 bases respectively, with 11 bases between them. The CDR3 region is CASRRDPDTEAFF. The CDR3 DNA follows: TGCGCCAGCAGGCGGGACCCTGACACTGAAGCTTTCTTT.

J is TRBJ1-2 and V is TRBV28; D is unclear. This CDR3 has 11 residues. V lost 3 bases, J lost 6 bases, and 5 bases lay in between. From germline, CDR1 is MDHEN and CDR2 SYDVKM. CDR3 region: CASSFRDGYTF. The CDR3 nucleotides read TGTGCCAGCAGTTTTCGAGATGGCTACACCTTC.

Points on this clone: Compared with germline, one end of the junction differs, possibly owing to a read error. Other DNA sequences from this sample encode an identical CDR3 as well. The chain recombines TRBV30 with TRBJ2-1, with 14 bases fitting TRBD2. CDR1 is GTSNPN and CDR2 is SVGIG in the germline V gene (reference sequence). The CDR3 consists of 16 residues. The CDR3 is CAWRGTSGSSYNEQFF. CDR3 DNA sequence: TGTGCCTGGAGGGGGACTAGCGGGAGCTCCTACAACGAGCAGTTCTTC.